Presented here are 6 T cell receptor beta chains from one specimen sequenced in a study of OX40 agonist ivuxolimab in advanced cancers. Here immunoSEQ multiplex PCR was the method, and the copy in TCRdb shows in-frame clones only, minus some. Here the sample spans about 66,000 clones, 80% to 90% being singletons. Sample: CD4+ or CD8+ T cells sorted from blood, taken in a trial of the OX40 agonist ivuxolimab. The receptors derive from an adult with an advanced solid tumor such as melanoma, head and neck, liver or kidney cancer.

The chain is built from TRBV5-1 and TRBJ2-3; D is unresolved. This CDR3 comprises 16 residues. V was trimmed by 0 bases and J by 4 bases, leaving 15 bases between them. CDR1 and CDR2 (germline): SGHRS, YFSETQ. As DNA, the CDR3 is TGCGCCAGCAGCTTGGGAGGTGGTGTGGTTGCAGATACGCAGTATTTT. It is translated as CASSLGGGVVADTQYF.

This clone was observed a single time. The V call is TRBV2, the J call TRBJ1-1; D remains unclear. Per the germline V gene, CDR1 is SNHLY and CDR2 is FYNNEI. The ends were cut back, 6 bases at V and 0 bases at J, with 11 bases in the middle. This CDR3 has 14 residues. CDR3 sequence (DNA): TGTGCCAGCAGAAGGTTTTGGCTGAACACTGAAGCTTTCTTT. It is translated as CASRRFWLNTEAFF.

The rearrangement joins TRBV20-1 to TRBJ1-2; 8 bases map to TRBD1. This CDR3 is built from 11 residues. Germline CDR1 DFQATT, CDR2 SNEGSKA (reference sequence). Trimming cost V 7 bases and J 10 bases; bases outside gene matches: 8. CDR3 in amino acids: CSVRDRIAYTF. The CDR3 nucleotides are TGCAGTGTTAGGGACAGGATAGCCTACACCTTC.

The chain uses TRBV6-1 and TRBJ1-2, with 11 bases fitting TRBD1. The CDR3 loop spans 13 amino acids. Germline V gene lookup returns CDR1 MNHNS and CDR2 SASEGT. V gave up 5 bases and J gave up 7 bases; unmatched junction bases: 3. CDR3 amino acids: CASSRTGGLGYTF. Here the CDR3 DNA reads TGTGCCAGCAGTCGGACAGGGGGCCTTGGCTACACCTTC.

The chain has TRBV20-1 and TRBJ1-2, with D uncertain. Germline V gene lookup returns CDR1 DFQATT and CDR2 SNEGSKA (reference sequence). The CDR3 consists of 11 residues. V was shortened by 0 bases and J by 1 base, with 0 bases between the two germline ends. This chain's CDR3 is CSARDNYGYTF. In DNA form, the CDR3 reads TGCAGTGCTAGAGATAACTATGGCTACACCTTC.

The chain combines TRBV6-5 with TRBJ1-2, with TRBD1 matching 10 bases. Germline CDR1 MNHEY, CDR2 SVGAGI. V dropped 9 bases and J dropped 7; count of bases not matched to a gene: 5. This CDR3 is 12 amino acids long. CDR3 residues: CASTGTGVGYTF. CDR3 DNA sequence: TGTGCCAGTACCGGGACAGGGGTTGGCTACACCTTC.